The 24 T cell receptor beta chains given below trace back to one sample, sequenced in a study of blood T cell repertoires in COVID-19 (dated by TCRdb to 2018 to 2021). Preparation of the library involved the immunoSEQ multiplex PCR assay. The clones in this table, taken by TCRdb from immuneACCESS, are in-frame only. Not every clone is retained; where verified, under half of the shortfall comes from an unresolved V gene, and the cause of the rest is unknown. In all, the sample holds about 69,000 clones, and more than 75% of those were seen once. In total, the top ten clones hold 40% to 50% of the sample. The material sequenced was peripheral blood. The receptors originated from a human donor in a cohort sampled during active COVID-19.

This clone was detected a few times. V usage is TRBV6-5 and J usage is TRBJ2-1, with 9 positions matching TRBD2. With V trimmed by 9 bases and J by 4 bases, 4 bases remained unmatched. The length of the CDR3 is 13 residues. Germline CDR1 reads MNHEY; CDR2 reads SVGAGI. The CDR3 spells CASLLAGYNEQFF. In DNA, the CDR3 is TGTGCCAGTCTACTAGCGGGTTACAATGAGCAGTTCTTC.

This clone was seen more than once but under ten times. CDR3 bases: TGTGCCAGCAGCTTGAGAGGCGGTTTACAGTACTTC. It translates to CASSLRGGLQYF. The chain couples TRBV5-4 to TRBJ2-7; no reliable D call. CDR3 length equals 12 residues. Trimming shortened V by 1 base and J by 10 bases, and 12 bases separated the two germline ends. The germline gives CDR1 SGHNT, CDR2 YYREEE (reference sequence).

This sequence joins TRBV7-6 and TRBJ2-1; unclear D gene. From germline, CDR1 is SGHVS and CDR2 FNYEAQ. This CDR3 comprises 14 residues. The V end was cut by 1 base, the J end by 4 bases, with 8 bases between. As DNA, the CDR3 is TGTGCCAGCAGCTTAGTGCCAGAATACAATGAGCAGTTCTTC. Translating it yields CASSLVPEYNEQFF. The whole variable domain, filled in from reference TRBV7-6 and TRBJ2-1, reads GAGVSQSPRYKVTKRGQDVALRCDPISGHVSLYWYRQALGQGPEFLTYFNYEAQQDKSGLPNDRFSAERPEGSISTLTIQRTEQRDSAMYRCASSLVPEYNEQFFGPGTRLTVL.

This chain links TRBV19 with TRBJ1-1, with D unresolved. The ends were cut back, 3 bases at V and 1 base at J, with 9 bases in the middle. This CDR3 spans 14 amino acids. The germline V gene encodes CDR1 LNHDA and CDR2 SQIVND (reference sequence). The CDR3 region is CASSMGQANTEAFF. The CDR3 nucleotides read TGTGCCAGTAGTATGGGTCAGGCGAACACTGAAGCTTTCTTT. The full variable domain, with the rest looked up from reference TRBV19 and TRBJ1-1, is DGGITQSPKYLFRKEGQNVTLSCEQNLNHDAMYWYRQDPGQGLRLIYYSQIVNDFQKGDIAEGYSVSREKKESFPLTVTSAQKNPTAFYLCASSMGQANTEAFFGQGTRLTVV.

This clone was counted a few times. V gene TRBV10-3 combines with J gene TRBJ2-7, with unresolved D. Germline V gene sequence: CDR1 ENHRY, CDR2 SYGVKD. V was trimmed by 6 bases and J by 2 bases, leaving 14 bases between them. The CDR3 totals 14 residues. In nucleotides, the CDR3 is TGTGCCATCAGCCCTCAAGGAGAACCCTACGAGCAGTACTTC. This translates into CAISPQGEPYEQYF.

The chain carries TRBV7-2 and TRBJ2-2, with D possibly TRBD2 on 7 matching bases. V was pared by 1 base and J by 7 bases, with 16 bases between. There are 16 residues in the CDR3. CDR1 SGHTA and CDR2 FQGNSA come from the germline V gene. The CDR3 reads CASSLEPGGEVGELFF. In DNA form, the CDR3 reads TGTGCCAGCAGCTTAGAACCGGGGGGCGAGGTCGGGGAGCTGTTTTTT.

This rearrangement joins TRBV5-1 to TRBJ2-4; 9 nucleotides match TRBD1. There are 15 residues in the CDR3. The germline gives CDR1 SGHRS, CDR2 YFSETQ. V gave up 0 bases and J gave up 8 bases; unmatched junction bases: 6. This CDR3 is CASSLAGTGLDIQYF. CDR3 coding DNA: TGCGCCAGCAGCTTGGCCGGGACAGGGTTGGACATTCAGTACTTC.

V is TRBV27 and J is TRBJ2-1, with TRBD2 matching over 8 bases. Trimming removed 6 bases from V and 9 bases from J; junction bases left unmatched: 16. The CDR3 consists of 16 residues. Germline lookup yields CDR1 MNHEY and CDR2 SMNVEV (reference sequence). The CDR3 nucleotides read TGTGCCAGCAGCCCGGCCGGGACTAGACCAGGAGGTGAGCAGTTCTTC. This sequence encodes CASSPAGTRPGGEQFF.

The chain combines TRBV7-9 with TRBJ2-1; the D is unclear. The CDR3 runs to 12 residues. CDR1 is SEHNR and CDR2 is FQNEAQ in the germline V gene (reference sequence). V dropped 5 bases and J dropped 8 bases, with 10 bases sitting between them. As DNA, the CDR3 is TGTGCCAGCAGCACTTACGTCGATGAGCAGTTCTTC. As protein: CASSTYVDEQFF. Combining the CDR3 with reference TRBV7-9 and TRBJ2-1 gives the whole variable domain DTGVSQNPRHKITKRGQNVTFRCDPISEHNRLYWYRQTLGQGPEFLTYFQNEAQLEKSRLLSDRFSAERPKGSFSTLEIQRTEQGDSAMYLCASSTYVDEQFFGPGTRLTVL.

CDR3 region: CASSSLAGGTDTQYF. Written as DNA, the CDR3 is TGTGCCAGCAGCTCCCTAGCGGGTGGGACAGATACGCAGTATTTT. The chain recombines TRBV5-6 with TRBJ2-3, with 8 bases identical to TRBD2. The CDR3 has 15 amino acids. Losses at the gene ends were 3 bases for V and 3 bases for J; bases not matched to a gene: 6. The germline gives CDR1 SGHDT, CDR2 YYEEEE.

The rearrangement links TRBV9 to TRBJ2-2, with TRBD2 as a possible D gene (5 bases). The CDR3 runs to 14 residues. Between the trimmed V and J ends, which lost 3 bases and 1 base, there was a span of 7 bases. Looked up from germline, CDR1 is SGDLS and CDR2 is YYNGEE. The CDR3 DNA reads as TGTGCCAGCAGCGCACTAGTGAACACCGGGGAGCTGTTTTTT. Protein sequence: CASSALVNTGELFF. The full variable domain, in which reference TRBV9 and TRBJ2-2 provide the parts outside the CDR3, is DSGVTQTPKHLITATGQRVTLRCSPRSGDLSVYWYQQSLDQGLQFLIQYYNGEERAKGNILERFSAQQFPDLHSELNLSSLELGDSALYFCASSALVNTGELFFGEGSRLTVL.

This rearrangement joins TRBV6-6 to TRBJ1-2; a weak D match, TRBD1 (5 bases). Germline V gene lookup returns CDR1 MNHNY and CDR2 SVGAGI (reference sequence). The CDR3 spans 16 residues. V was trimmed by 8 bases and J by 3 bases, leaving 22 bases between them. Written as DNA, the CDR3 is TGTGCCAGCTTTGGACCGAGGGACTTGCGGGACTATGGCTACACCTTC. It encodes CASFGPRDLRDYGYTF.

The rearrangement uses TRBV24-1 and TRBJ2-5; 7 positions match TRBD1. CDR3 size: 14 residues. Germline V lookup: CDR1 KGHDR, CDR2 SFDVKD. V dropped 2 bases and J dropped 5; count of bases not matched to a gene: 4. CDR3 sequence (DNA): TGTGCCACCAGTGATTCAGGACAGGTTGAGACCCAGTACTTC. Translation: CATSDSGQVETQYF.

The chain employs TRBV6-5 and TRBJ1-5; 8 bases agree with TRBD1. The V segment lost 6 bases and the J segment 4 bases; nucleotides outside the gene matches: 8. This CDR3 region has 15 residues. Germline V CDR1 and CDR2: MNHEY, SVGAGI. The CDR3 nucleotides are TGTGCCAGCAGAATTGGGGACAGGCTTAATCAGCCCCAGCATTTT. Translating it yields CASRIGDRLNQPQHF.

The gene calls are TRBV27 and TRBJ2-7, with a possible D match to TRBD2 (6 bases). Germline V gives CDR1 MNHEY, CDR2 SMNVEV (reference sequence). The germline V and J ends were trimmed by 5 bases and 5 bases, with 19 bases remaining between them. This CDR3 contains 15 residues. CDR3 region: CASSQGAEGSHEQYF. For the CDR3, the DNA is TGTGCCAGCAGTCAAGGCGCGGAGGGTTCGCACGAGCAGTACTTC.

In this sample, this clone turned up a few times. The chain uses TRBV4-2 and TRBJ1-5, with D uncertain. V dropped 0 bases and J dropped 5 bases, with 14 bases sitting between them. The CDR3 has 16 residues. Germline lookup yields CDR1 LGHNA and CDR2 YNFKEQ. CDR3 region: CASSQDMSRRDQPQHF. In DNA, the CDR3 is TGTGCCAGCAGCCAAGATATGAGTCGTCGGGATCAGCCCCAGCATTTT.

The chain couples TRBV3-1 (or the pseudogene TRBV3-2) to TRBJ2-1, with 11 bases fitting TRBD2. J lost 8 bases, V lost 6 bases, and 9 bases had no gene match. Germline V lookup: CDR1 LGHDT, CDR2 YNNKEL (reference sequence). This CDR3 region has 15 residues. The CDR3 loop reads CASSALAGAPDEQFF. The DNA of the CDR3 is TGTGCCAGCAGTGCACTAGCGGGGGCTCCAGATGAGCAGTTCTTC.

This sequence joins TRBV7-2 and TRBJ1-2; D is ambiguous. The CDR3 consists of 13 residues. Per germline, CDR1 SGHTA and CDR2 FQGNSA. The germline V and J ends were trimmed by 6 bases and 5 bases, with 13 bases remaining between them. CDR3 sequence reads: CASREGGRYGYTF. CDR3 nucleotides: TGTGCCAGCAGAGAGGGTGGGAGATATGGCTACACCTTC.

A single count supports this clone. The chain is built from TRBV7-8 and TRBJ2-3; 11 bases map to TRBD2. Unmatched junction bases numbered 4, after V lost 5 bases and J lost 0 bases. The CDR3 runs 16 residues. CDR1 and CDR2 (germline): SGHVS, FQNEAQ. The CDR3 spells CASSLRTSGSTDTQYF. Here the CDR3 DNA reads TGTGCCAGCAGCCTTCGGACTAGCGGGAGCACAGATACGCAGTATTTT.

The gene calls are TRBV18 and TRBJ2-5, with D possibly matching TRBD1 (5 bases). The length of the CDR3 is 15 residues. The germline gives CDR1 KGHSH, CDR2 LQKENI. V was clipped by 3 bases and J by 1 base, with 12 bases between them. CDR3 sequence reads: CASSPPTAAQETQYF. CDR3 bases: TGTGCCAGCTCACCTCCGACAGCTGCCCAAGAGACCCAGTACTTC. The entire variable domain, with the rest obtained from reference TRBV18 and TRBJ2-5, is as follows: NAGVMQNPRHLVRRRGQEARLRCSPMKGHSHVYWYRQLPEEGLKFMVYLQKENIIDESGMPKERFSAEFPKEGPSILRIQQVVRGDSAAYFCASSPPTAAQETQYFGPGTRLLVL.

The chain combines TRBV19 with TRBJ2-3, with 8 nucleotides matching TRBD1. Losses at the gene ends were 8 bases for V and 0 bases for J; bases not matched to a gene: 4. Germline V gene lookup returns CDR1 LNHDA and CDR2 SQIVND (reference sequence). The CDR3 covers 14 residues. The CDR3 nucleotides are TGTGCCAGTGGACAGGGTCAGAGCACAGATACGCAGTATTTT. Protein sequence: CASGQGQSTDTQYF.

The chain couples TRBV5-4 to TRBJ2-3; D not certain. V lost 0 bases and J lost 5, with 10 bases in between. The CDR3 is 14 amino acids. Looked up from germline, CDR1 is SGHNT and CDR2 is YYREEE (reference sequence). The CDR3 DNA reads TGTGCCAGCAGCTTGGGGGCCTGGGTAGATACGCAGTATTTT. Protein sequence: CASSLGAWVDTQYF. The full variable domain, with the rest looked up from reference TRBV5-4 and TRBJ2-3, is ETGVTQSPTHLIKTRGQQVTLRCSSQSGHNTVSWYQQALGQGPQFIFQYYREEENGRGNFPPRFSGLQFPNYSSELNVNALELDDSALYLCASSLGAWVDTQYFGPGTRLTVL.

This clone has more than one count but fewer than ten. In DNA form, the CDR3 reads TGTGCCACCAGTGATTTCCGACTAGCGGAGGGGGATACGCAGTATTTT. Amino acid sequence: CATSDFRLAEGDTQYF. The chain couples TRBV24-1 to TRBJ2-3; 9 bases are a match to TRBD2. CDR1 and CDR2 from the germline V gene are KGHDR and SFDVKD. The trim removed 1 base at V and 6 bases at J, leaving 7 bases unmatched. The CDR3 consists of 16 residues.

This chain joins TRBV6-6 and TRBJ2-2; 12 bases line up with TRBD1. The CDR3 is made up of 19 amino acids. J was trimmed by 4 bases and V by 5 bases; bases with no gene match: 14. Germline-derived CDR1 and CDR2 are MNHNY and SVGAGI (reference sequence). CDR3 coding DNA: TGTGCCAGCAGTCTTAGACCGGGACAGGGGGCCATTGTCACCGGGGAGCTGTTTTTT. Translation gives CASSLRPGQGAIVTGELFF.